The clone carrying this T cell receptor (beta chain) was detected only a few times. Its antigen is as yet unknown. TCRbeta library construction was performed incorporating unique molecular identifiers. TCRdb independently ran MiXCR on the PCR reads; one entry per CDR3 protein. The table includes some 450,000 distinct CDR3 sequences, 43% detected once. The CDR3 runs to 14 residues. Germline CDR1 is MNHNS and CDR2 is SASEGT. V lost 7 bases, J lost 6 bases, and 5 bases stayed unmatched. This sample was taken from a study of T-cell reconstitution after alpha-beta-depleted transplantation in children. The study's findings and limits: Newly produced T cells mostly provided counts and TCRbeta diversity after one year, as hyperexpanded clones declined.

Sequenced material: PBMCs, taken before TCRalphabeta/CD19-depleted stem cell transplant. V gene TRBV6-1 combines with J gene TRBJ1-6; TRBD1 matches 8 bases. This receptor was obtained from a girl under 10 years old with aplastic anemia, due to receive a stem cell transplant. The CDR3 region is CASTRTGSNSPLHF. The CDR3 bases are TGTGCCAGCACTCGGACAGGGAGTAATTCACCCCTCCACTTT.